Sequencing of this T cell receptor (beta chain) was carried out in a study of OX40 agonist ivuxolimab in advanced cancers. This CDR3 has 16 amino acids. V was shortened by 4 bases and J by 0 bases, with 11 bases between the two germline ends. Germline-derived CDR1 and CDR2 are SGHRS and YFSETQ. Assay: immunoSEQ multiplex PCR; the TCRdb copy retains only in-frame clones and omits some. In the table there are some 48,000 clones, around nine tenths of which are singletons. Sampling times: baseline, cycle 4 day 1, cycle 7 day 1. Sequencing was performed on CD4+ or CD8+ T cells sorted from blood, taken in a trial of the OX40 agonist ivuxolimab. The V gene is TRBV5-1, the J gene TRBJ1-6, with a tentative D call TRBD1 (5 bases). This TCR was recovered from an adult with an advanced solid tumor such as melanoma, head and neck, liver or kidney cancer. CDR3 loop: CASSLEGSSYNSPLHF. The CDR3 DNA follows: TGCGCCAGCAGCCTGGAGGGGAGCTCCTATAATTCACCCCTCCACTTT.